The TCR beta chain described here comes from a study of T cells in Graves' hyperthyroidism and ophthalmopathy. RNA transcripts yielded amplified TCR beta CDR3 regions. In the first-round RT-PCR of the TCR CDR3, the HTBI primer set was used. TCRdb processed the multiplex PCR reads anew with MiXCR; each CDR3 protein has one entry. The sample contains about 640,000 distinct CDR3 sequences, around 21% of which appear only once. The CDR3 consists of 17 residues. Germline V gene data show CDR1 as SQVTM and CDR2 as ANQGSEA. V trimming: 6 bases; J trimming: 5 bases; junction bases outside the gene matches: 20.

The clonotype comes from a man aged 25 to 40 with Graves' ophthalmopathy. This rearrangement joins TRBV29-1 to TRBJ2-3; 7 nucleotides align to TRBD2. Material for sequencing was blood. The CDR3 DNA sequence: TGCAGCGTGCCCCCAGTAATGACTAGCCGAAAGGTAGATACGCAGTATTTT. Protein sequence: CSVPPVMTSRKVDTQYF.